The present T cell receptor (beta chain) was sequenced within a study of CD8 T cells in ankylosing spondylitis. Notes on the study in general: A number of the motif variants had already been described in reactive arthritis synovial fluid and blood.

This clonotype has a count of ten or more. Antigen specificity is unknown. V was clipped by 4 bases and J by 2 bases, with 6 bases between them. CDR1 and CDR2 (germline): SGHRS, YFSETQ. The length of the CDR3 is 12 residues. Quantitative 5'-RACE with molecular barcodes generated TCR beta libraries. Each CDR3 protein is one row after TCRdb ran MiXCR on the 5' RACE reads. The table shows 250,000 to 400,000 distinct CDR3 sequences, with 11% occurring only once. The chain combines TRBV5-1 with TRBJ2-5, with no clear D. The TCR comes from a female donor with ankylosing spondylitis or in good health (not recorded which). Source material: blood, either unsorted or a sorted T cell fraction (not recorded which). The CDR3, as DNA: TGCGCCAGCAGCCCGTATCAAGAGACCCAGTACTTC. Protein: CASSPYQETQYF.